The rows below give T cell receptor beta chains drawn from one sample of a study of T cell repertoires in cytomegalovirus infection. TCRdb independently ran MiXCR on the reads; one entry per CDR3 protein. The sample has about 68,000 distinct CDR3 sequences, 20% to 25% seen once; the top ten hold around 79%. Their target antigens are unknown. Material for sequencing was PBMCs, sequenced either directly or after in vitro stimulation (not recorded which). The receptor set was obtained from a human donor in good health (CMV status not recorded). Some clones in this sample may be carry-over from other donors' samples. Both conserved end residues are part of each CDR3. Fields, in order: J gene, D gene, V gene, clone size, CDR3 length, CDR3 DNA, CDR3 protein. D genes are given only for firm matches. A clone size is listed for some rows: how often the clone was seen (once, few, many), or a class if it is expanded.

J: TRBJ1-2; D: NA; V: TRBV25-1; size: NA; length: 13; DNA: TGTGCCAGCAGTGAATCCCTAGACTATGGCTACACCTTC; CDR3: CASSESLDYGYTF
J: TRBJ1-2; D: NA; V: TRBV5-4; size: NA; length: 14; DNA: TGTGCCAGCAGCTTGGAGGGGGAAGTGGGTGGCTACACCTTC; CDR3: CASSLEGEVGGYTF
J: TRBJ1-1; D: NA; V: TRBV2; size: NA; length: 13; DNA: TGTGCCAGCAGCTTTGACAGATTCACTGAAGCTTTCTTT; CDR3: CASSFDRFTEAFF
J: TRBJ1-4; D: NA; V: TRBV20-1; size: few; length: 13; DNA: TGCAGTGCCCTGACAGGCCTTAATGAAAAACTGTTTTTT; CDR3: CSALTGLNEKLFF
J: TRBJ1-5; D: NA; V: TRBV12-3/TRBV12-4; size: many; length: 15; DNA: TGTGCCAGCTCCGGCGGGGGGGCGGGCAATCAGCCCCAGCATTTT; CDR3: CASSGGGAGNQPQHF
J: TRBJ1-1; D: NA; V: TRBV7-9; size: few; length: 11; DNA: TGTGCCAGCAGCTTAGGGCAGGACGCTTTCTTT; CDR3: CASSLGQDAFF
J: TRBJ1-1; D: NA; V: TRBV2; size: once; length: 13; DNA: TGTGCCAGCAGTGGCCAGGGGACGACTGAAGCTTTCTTT; CDR3: CASSGQGTTEAFF
J: TRBJ2-1; D: NA; V: TRBV7-9; size: NA; length: 13; DNA: TGTGCCAGCAGCTTAGTAACCGCTAATGAGCAGTTCTTC; CDR3: CASSLVTANEQFF
J: TRBJ1-2; D: NA; V: TRBV9; size: once; length: 16; DNA: TGTGCCAGCAGCGTAGCACCCAAGGACGGGGAATATGGCTACACCTTC; CDR3: CASSVAPKDGEYGYTF
J: TRBJ2-3; D: NA; V: TRBV7-4; size: NA; length: 13; DNA: TGTGCCAGCAGCTTAGTCGGAACACCGACGCAGTATTTT; CDR3: CASSLVGTPTQYF
J: TRBJ1-4; D: NA; V: TRBV9; size: few; length: 14; DNA: TGTGCCAGCAGCGTGGGCCAGCCAGGTGAAAAACTGTTTTTT; CDR3: CASSVGQPGEKLFF
J: TRBJ1-1; D: TRBD1; V: TRBV6-2/TRBV6-3; size: NA; length: 14; DNA: TGTGCCAGCAGTTACCCTTTCTACAGGGGCGCAGCTTTCTTT; CDR3: CASSYPFYRGAAFF
J: TRBJ1-1; D: TRBD1; V: TRBV6-5; size: few; length: 15; DNA: TGTGCCAGCAGTTACTCTCCAGGGGGTAGCACTGAAGCTTTCTTT; CDR3: CASSYSPGGSTEAFF
J: TRBJ1-3; D: NA; V: TRBV6-2/TRBV6-3; size: many; length: 15; DNA: TGTGCCAGCAGTTACGACGGAAGCTCTGGAAACACCATATATTTT; CDR3: CASSYDGSSGNTIYF
J: TRBJ2-3; D: NA; V: TRBV28; size: few; length: 12; DNA: TGTGCCAGCAGTATAATAGCAGATACGCAGTATTTT; CDR3: CASSIIADTQYF
J: TRBJ2-1; D: TRBD2; V: TRBV7-2; size: many; length: 16; DNA: TGTGCCAGCAGCTCCCGACTAGCGGGGAGTAGTAATGAGCAGTTCTTC; CDR3: CASSSRLAGSSNEQFF
J: TRBJ1-2; D: NA; V: TRBV7-8; size: many; length: 12; DNA: TGTGCCAGCAGCTTAGTGACCTATGGCTACACCTTC; CDR3: CASSLVTYGYTF
J: TRBJ2-3; D: TRBD1; V: TRBV7-8; size: NA; length: 15; DNA: TGTGCCAGCAGCCAGGACAGGGGGACCACAGATACGCAGTATTTT; CDR3: CASSQDRGTTDTQYF
J: TRBJ2-5; D: TRBD2; V: TRBV7-9; size: few; length: 15; DNA: TGTGCCAGCAGCCGACCGACTAGCGGCCAAGAGACCCAGTACTTC; CDR3: CASSRPTSGQETQYF
J: TRBJ2-3; D: TRBD2; V: TRBV10-3; size: many; length: 17; DNA: TGTGCCATCAGTGCCTCGCTTGGGACTAGCGAAACAGATACGCAGTATTTT; CDR3: CAISASLGTSETDTQYF
J: TRBJ1-2; D: NA; V: TRBV7-3; size: NA; length: 13; DNA: TGTGCCAGCAGCCCGGGACCGAACTATGGCTACACCTTC; CDR3: CASSPGPNYGYTF
J: TRBJ1-5; D: NA; V: TRBV7-2; size: many; length: 13; DNA: TGTGCCAGCAGCCCGGCCCCCAATCAGCCCCAGCATTTT; CDR3: CASSPAPNQPQHF
J: TRBJ2-2; D: NA; V: TRBV10-3; size: few; length: 13; DNA: TGTGCCACCCAAGCGGGTACGACCGGGGAGCTGTTTTTT; CDR3: CATQAGTTGELFF
J: TRBJ2-3; D: TRBD2; V: TRBV3-1; size: NA; length: 16; DNA: TGTGCCAGCAGCCAAGACTCCCTAGCGGGAGTAAATACGCAGTATTTT; CDR3: CASSQDSLAGVNTQYF
J: TRBJ2-5; D: NA; V: TRBV24-1; size: NA; length: 15; DNA: TGTGCCACCAGTGATACAGGGATGTACCAAGAGACCCAGTACTTC; CDR3: CATSDTGMYQETQYF
J: TRBJ2-3; D: NA; V: TRBV29-1; size: few; length: 10; DNA: TGCAGCGTTGAAACAGATACGCAGTATTTT; CDR3: CSVETDTQYF
J: TRBJ2-4; D: TRBD2; V: TRBV5-1; size: once; length: 18; DNA: TGCGCCAGCAGCCACAGACTAGCGGGAGGGCCGGGCGGAAACATTCAGTACTTC; CDR3: CASSHRLAGGPGGNIQYF
J: TRBJ2-3; D: TRBD2; V: TRBV2; size: NA; length: 15; DNA: TGTGCCAGCAGTGTTCTAGCGGGAGCTGCAGATACGCAGTATTTT; CDR3: CASSVLAGAADTQYF
J: TRBJ1-1; D: NA; V: TRBV7-8; size: many; length: 18; DNA: TGTGCCAGCAGCTTAGCTTTGACCAGGACAACCCTGGGCACTGAAGCTTTCTTT; CDR3: CASSLALTRTTLGTEAFF
J: TRBJ1-6; D: NA; V: TRBV27; size: few; length: 18; DNA: TGTGCCAGCACATCTATAATCGTGGGAAGCTCCTATAATTCACCCCTCCACTTT; CDR3: CASTSIIVGSSYNSPLHF
J: TRBJ2-2; D: NA; V: TRBV20-1; size: NA; length: 15; DNA: TGCAGTGCTAGAGATGGTACTAGGGGGACCGGGGAGCTGTTTTTT; CDR3: CSARDGTRGTGELFF
J: TRBJ1-4; D: NA; V: TRBV28; size: few; length: 16; DNA: TGTGCCAGCGCCTCGCTTGGGGGGACAACTAATGAAAAACTGTTTTTT; CDR3: CASASLGGTTNEKLFF
J: TRBJ2-7; D: NA; V: TRBV6-1; size: many; length: 14; DNA: TGTGCCAGCACCAAGTCAGCCGGCGCCTACGAGCAGTACTTC; CDR3: CASTKSAGAYEQYF
J: TRBJ1-5; D: NA; V: TRBV12-3/TRBV12-4; size: many; length: 14; DNA: TGTGCCAGCAGTCCGGACTTGATGGGACAGCCCCAGCATTTT; CDR3: CASSPDLMGQPQHF
J: TRBJ1-1; D: TRBD1; V: TRBV5-1; size: few; length: 13; DNA: TGCGCCAGCAGCTTCACAGGGGGAGTTGAAGCTTTCTTT; CDR3: CASSFTGGVEAFF
J: TRBJ2-1; D: NA; V: TRBV7-3; size: few; length: 16; DNA: TGTGCCAGCAGCACTGACACTTCGGCCGTCATAAATGAGCAGTTCTTC; CDR3: CASSTDTSAVINEQFF
J: TRBJ1-5; D: NA; V: TRBV2; size: few; length: 14; DNA: TGTGCCAGCAGTGATAGGACCAGCAATCAGCCCCAGCATTTT; CDR3: CASSDRTSNQPQHF